The 9 T cell receptor beta chains presented below share a single source sample, sequenced in a study of blood T cell repertoires in COVID-19. Some clones are missing from TCRdb's copy, which holds only in-frame ones; the method was immunoSEQ multiplex PCR. The repertoire holds 170,000 or so clones, with approximately 85% as singletons. The sequencing input was PBMCs or T cells enriched from blood (not recorded which). These receptors came from a man aged 40-49 years who had recovered from COVID-19.

The rearrangement links TRBV2 to TRBJ2-1; the match to TRBD2 covers 9 bases. V lost 2 bases and J lost 4; bases outside the gene matches: 3. Germline CDR1 reads SNHLY; CDR2 reads FYNNEI. The CDR3 totals 15 residues. CDR3 sequence: CASSERLAGYNEQFF. As DNA, the CDR3 is TGTGCCAGCAGTGAAAGGCTAGCGGGGTACAATGAGCAGTTCTTC.

This chain connects TRBV5-4 to TRBJ1-6; TRBD1 matches at 8 bases. Trimming took 5 bases from V and 18 from J; bases not matched to a gene: 13. Germline CDR1 SGHNT, CDR2 YYREEE (reference sequence). This CDR3 region has 13 residues. The CDR3 coding sequence is TGTGCCAGCAGTTATGAGACCGGGACAGGTACCCACTTT. Protein sequence: CASSYETGTGTHF.

This clone has only one observation. V is TRBV3-1 (or the pseudogene TRBV3-2) and J is TRBJ1-2, with D unclear. Germline V gene data show CDR1 as LGHDT and CDR2 as YNNKEL (reference sequence). V lost 0 bases to trimming and J lost 5 bases, with 7 bases between them. This CDR3 spans 13 amino acids. CDR3 bases: TGTGCCAGCAGCCAAGAACGAGGGTATGGCTACACCTTC. This codes for CASSQERGYGYTF.

The CDR3 DNA reads TGCAGTGCTAGTCTTTTAGTAGGAACGTCGGGCTCCTATAATTCACCCCTCCACTTT. Protein sequence: CSASLLVGTSGSYNSPLHF. The rearrangement uses TRBV20-1 and TRBJ1-6, with D unresolved. The ends were cut back, 3 bases at V and 0 bases at J, with 21 bases in the middle. CDR3 size: 19 residues. The germline V gene encodes CDR1 DFQATT and CDR2 SNEGSKA (reference sequence).

The chain links TRBV5-1 to TRBJ2-1; 7 bases are shared with TRBD2. V lost 4 bases and J lost 2; bases outside the gene matches: 3. The germline CDR1 and CDR2 sequences are SGHRS and YFSETQ. CDR3 length: 14 amino acids. As DNA, the CDR3 is TGCGCCAGCAGCCCCGGACTAGCCTACAATGAGCAGTTCTTC. It yields the protein CASSPGLAYNEQFF.

The chain uses TRBV27 and TRBJ2-2; the match to TRBD2 covers 12 bases. The CDR3 spans 15 residues. V was clipped by 4 bases and J by 6 bases; unmatched bases: 3. Per germline, CDR1 MNHEY and CDR2 SMNVEV (reference sequence). CDR3 sequence reads: CASSWSSGRAGELFF. The CDR3 nucleotides read TGTGCCAGCAGTTGGTCTAGCGGGAGGGCCGGGGAGCTGTTTTTT.

In this sample, this clone turned up many times. V gene TRBV11-3 combines with J gene TRBJ2-1; 7 bases are a match to TRBD1. This CDR3 has 16 amino acids. Looked up from germline, CDR1 is SGHNT and CDR2 is YENEEA. V was clipped by 4 bases and J by 5 bases; unmatched bases: 11. The CDR3 reads CASSSLDRWKNNEQFF. The CDR3 nucleotides are TGTGCCAGCAGCTCCTTGGACAGGTGGAAGAACAATGAGCAGTTCTTC. Based on the CDR3 plus reference TRBV11-3 and TRBJ2-1, the full variable domain is EAGVVQSPRYKIIEKKQPVAFWCNPISGHNTLYWYLQNLGQGPELLIRYENEEAVDDSQLPKDRFSAERLKGVDSTLKIQPAELGDSAVYLCASSSLDRWKNNEQFFGPGTRLTVL.

This clone occurred once. The chain is built from TRBV3-1 (or the pseudogene TRBV3-2) and TRBJ2-5; D might be TRBD1 (7 bases). The CDR3 runs to 16 residues. Germline lookup yields CDR1 LGHDT and CDR2 YNNKEL (reference sequence). The V end was cut by 4 bases, the J end by 2 bases, with 17 bases between. CDR3: CASSPEAGQLQETQYF. In nucleotides, the CDR3 is TGTGCCAGCAGCCCAGAGGCGGGACAGCTACAAGAGACCCAGTACTTC.

The chain uses TRBV10-3 and TRBJ1-5; unclear D gene. Trimming took 3 bases from V and 4 from J, leaving 4 bases between them. CDR3 size: 12 residues. Germline CDR1 is ENHRY and CDR2 is SYGVKD. The CDR3 DNA is TGTGCCATCAGTGATCAAAATCAGCCCCAGCATTTT. This translates into CAISDQNQPQHF.